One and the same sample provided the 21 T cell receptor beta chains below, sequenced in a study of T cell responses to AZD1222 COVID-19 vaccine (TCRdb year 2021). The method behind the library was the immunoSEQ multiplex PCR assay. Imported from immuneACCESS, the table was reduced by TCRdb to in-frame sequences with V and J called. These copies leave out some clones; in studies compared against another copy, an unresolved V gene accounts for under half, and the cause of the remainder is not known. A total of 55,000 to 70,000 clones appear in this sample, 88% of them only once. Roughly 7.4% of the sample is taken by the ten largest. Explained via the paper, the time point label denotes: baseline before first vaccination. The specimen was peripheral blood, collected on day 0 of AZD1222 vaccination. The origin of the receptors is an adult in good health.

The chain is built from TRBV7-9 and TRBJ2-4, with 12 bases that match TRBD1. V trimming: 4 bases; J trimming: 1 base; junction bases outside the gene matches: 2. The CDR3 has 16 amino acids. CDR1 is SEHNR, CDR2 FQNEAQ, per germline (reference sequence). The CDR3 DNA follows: TGTGCCAGCAGCTGGGGACAGGGGGCTGCCAAAAACATTCAGTACTTC. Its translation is CASSWGQGAAKNIQYF. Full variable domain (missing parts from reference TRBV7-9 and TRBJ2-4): DTGVSQNPRHKITKRGQNVTFRCDPISEHNRLYWYRQTLGQGPEFLTYFQNEAQLEKSRLLSDRFSAERPKGSFSTLEIQRTEQGDSAMYLCASSWGQGAAKNIQYFGAGTRLSVL.

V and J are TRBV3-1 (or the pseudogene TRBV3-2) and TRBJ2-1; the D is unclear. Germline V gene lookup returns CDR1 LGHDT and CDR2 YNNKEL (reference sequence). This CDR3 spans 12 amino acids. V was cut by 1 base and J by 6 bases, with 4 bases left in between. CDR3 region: CASSQVANEQFF. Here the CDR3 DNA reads TGTGCCAGCAGCCAAGTTGCCAATGAGCAGTTCTTC.

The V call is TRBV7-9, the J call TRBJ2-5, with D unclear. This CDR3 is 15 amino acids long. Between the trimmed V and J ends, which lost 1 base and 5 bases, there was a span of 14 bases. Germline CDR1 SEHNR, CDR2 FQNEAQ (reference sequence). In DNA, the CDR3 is TGTGCCAGCAGCTTAGTACCCTCTCGGAGCGAGACCCAGTACTTC. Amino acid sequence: CASSLVPSRSETQYF. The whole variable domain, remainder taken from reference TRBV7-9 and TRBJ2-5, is DTGVSQNPRHKITKRGQNVTFRCDPISEHNRLYWYRQTLGQGPEFLTYFQNEAQLEKSRLLSDRFSAERPKGSFSTLEIQRTEQGDSAMYLCASSLVPSRSETQYFGPGTRLLVL.

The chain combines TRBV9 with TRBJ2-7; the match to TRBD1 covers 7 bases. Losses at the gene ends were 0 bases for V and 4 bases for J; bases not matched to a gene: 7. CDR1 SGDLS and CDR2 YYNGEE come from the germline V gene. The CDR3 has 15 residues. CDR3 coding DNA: TGTGCCAGCAGCGTAGGGTGGGACAGTCCGTACGAGCAGTACTTC. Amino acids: CASSVGWDSPYEQYF.

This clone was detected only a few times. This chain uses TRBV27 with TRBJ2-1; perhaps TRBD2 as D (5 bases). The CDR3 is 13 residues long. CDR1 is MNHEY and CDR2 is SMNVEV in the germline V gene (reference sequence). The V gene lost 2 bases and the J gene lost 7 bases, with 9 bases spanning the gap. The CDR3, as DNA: TGTGCCAGCAGTTTAGGGTCGGGGAATGAGCAGTTCTTC. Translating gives CASSLGSGNEQFF.

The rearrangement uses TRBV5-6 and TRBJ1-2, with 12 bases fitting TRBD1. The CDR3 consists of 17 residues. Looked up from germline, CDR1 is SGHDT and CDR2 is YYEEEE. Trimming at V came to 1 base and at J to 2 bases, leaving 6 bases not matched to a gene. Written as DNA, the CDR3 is TGTGCCAGCAGCTTGCTGGGACAGGGGGCAGGAAACTATGGCTACACCTTC. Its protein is CASSLLGQGAGNYGYTF.

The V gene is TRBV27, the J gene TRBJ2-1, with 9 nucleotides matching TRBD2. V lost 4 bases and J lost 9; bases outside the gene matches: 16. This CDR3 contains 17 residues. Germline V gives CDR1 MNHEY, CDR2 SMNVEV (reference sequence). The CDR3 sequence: CASSSRLIAGEMREQFF. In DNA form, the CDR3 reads TGTGCCAGCAGTTCCCGTCTAATAGCGGGAGAAATGCGTGAGCAGTTCTTC.

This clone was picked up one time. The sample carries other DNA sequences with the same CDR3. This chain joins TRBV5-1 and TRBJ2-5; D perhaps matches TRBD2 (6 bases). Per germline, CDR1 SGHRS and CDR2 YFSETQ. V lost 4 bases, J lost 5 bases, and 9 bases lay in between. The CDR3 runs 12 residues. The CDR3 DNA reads TGCGCCAGCAGCCCGGAGGGGGAGACCCAGTACTTC. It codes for CASSPEGETQYF.

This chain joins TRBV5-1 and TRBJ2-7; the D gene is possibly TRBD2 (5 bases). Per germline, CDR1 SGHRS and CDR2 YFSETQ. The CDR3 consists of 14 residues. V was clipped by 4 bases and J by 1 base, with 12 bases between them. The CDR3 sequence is CASSPGERSYEQYF. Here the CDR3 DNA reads TGCGCCAGCAGCCCCGGGGAGCGTTCCTACGAGCAGTACTTC.

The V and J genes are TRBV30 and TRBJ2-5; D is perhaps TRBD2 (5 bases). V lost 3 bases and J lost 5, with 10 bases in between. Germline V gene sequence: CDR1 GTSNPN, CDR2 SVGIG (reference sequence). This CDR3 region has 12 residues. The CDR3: CAWSGNGETQYF. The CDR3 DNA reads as TGTGCCTGGAGCGGGAATGGGGAGACCCAGTACTTC. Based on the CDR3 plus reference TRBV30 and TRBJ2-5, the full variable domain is SQTIHQWPATLVQPVGSPLSLECTVEGTSNPNLYWYRQAAGRGLQLLFYSVGIGQISSEVPQNLSASRPQDRQFILSSKKLLLSDSGFYLCAWSGNGETQYFGPGTRLLVL.

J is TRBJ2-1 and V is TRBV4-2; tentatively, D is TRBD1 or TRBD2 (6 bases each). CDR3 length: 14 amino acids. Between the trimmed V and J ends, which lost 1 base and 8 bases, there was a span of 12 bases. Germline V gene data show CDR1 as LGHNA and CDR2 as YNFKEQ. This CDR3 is CASSQGRRGDEQFF. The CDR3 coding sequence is TGTGCCAGCAGCCAAGGCAGGAGGGGGGATGAGCAGTTCTTC.

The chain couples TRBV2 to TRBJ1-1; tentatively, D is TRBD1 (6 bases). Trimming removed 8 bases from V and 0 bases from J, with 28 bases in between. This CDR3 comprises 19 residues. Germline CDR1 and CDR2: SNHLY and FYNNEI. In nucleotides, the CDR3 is TGTGCCAGCGGAAGACGGGGCAGAGGGGGACAACGTCTGAACACTGAAGCTTTCTTT. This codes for CASGRRGRGGQRLNTEAFF.

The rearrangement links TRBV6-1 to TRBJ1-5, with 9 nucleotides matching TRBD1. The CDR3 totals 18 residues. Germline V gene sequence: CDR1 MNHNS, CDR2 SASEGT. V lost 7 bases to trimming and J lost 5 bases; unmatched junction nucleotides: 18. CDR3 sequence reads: CASNDWRYRDRADQPQHF. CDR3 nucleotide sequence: TGTGCCAGCAATGATTGGAGATACCGGGACAGGGCAGATCAGCCCCAGCATTTT.

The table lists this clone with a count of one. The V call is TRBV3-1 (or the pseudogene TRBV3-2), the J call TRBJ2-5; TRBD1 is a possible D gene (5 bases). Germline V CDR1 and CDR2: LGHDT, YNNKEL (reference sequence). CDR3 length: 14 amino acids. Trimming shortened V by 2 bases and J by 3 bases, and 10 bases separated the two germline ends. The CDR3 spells CASSQTSREETQYF. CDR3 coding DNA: TGTGCCAGCAGCCAAACCAGCAGGGAAGAGACCCAGTACTTC.

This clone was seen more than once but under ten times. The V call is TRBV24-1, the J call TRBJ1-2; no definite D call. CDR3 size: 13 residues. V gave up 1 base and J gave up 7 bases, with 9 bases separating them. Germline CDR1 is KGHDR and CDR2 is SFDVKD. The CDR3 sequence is CATSDLLGTGYTF. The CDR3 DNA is TGTGCCACCAGTGATTTATTGGGAACTGGCTACACCTTC.

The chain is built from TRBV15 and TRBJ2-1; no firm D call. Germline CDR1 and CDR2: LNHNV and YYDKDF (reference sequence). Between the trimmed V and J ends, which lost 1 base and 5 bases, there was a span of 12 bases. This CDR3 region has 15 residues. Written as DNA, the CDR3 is TGTGCCACCAGCAGAGTGACGACCGCCAACAATGAGCAGTTCTTC. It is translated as CATSRVTTANNEQFF. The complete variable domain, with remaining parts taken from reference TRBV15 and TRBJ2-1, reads DAMVIQNPRYQVTQFGKPVTLSCSQTLNHNVMYWYQQKSSQAPKLLFHYYDKDFNNEADTPDNFQSRRPNTSFCFLDIRSPGLGDTAMYLCATSRVTTANNEQFFGPGTRLTVL.

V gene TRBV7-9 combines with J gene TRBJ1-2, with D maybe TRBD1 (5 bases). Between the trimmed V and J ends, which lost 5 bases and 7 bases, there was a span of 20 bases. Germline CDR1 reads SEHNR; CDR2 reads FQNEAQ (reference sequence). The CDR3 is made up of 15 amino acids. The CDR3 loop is CASSTGTDPAGGYTF. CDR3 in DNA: TGTGCCAGCAGCACCGGGACCGATCCGGCGGGTGGCTACACCTTC.

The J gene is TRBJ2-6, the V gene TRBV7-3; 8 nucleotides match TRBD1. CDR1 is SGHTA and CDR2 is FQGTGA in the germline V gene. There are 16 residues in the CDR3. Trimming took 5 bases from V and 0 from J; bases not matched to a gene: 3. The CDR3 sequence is CASSLGTGSGANVLTF. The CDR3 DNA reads TGTGCCAGCAGCCTGGGGACAGGCTCTGGGGCCAACGTCCTGACTTTC. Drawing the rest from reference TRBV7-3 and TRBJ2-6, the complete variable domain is GAGVSQTPSNKVTEKGKYVELRCDPISGHTALYWYRQSLGQGPEFLIYFQGTGAADDSGLPNDRFFAVRPEGSVSTLKIQRTERGDSAVYLCASSLGTGSGANVLTFGAGSRLTVL.

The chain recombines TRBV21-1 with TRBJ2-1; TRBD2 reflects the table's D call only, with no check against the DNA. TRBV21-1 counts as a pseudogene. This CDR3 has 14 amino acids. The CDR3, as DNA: TGCACCCCTAGTGGCCAACGATCCTACAATGAGCAGTTCTTC. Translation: CTPSGQRSYNEQFF.

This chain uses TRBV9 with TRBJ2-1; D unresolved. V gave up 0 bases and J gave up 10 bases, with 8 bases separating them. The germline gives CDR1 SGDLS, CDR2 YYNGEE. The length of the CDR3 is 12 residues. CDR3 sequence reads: CASSVESVEQFF. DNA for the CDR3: TGTGCCAGCAGCGTAGAAAGCGTCGAGCAGTTCTTC.

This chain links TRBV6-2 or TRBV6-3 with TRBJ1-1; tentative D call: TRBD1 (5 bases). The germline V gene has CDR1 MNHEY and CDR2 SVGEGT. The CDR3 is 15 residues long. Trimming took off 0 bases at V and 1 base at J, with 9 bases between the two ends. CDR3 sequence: CASSYSPGQNTEAFF. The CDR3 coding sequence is TGTGCCAGCAGTTACTCTCCAGGGCAGAACACTGAAGCTTTCTTT.